This T cell receptor (beta chain) originates from a study of CD8+CD57+ T cells in acquired aplastic anemia. Study as a whole: DNA recovered from sorted CD4+ and CD8+ cells had a mean of about 3 ug.

The template for TCR beta VDJ and CDR3 sequence profiling was genomic DNA. TCRdb re-derived calls from the reads in MiXCR, one entry per CDR3 protein. Of some 190,000 distinct CDR3 sequences in the sample, approximately 49% were seen once. The CDR3 consists of 15 residues. Trimming removed 9 bases at V and 3 bases at J, with 15 bases between. Germline loops: CDR1 LNHDA, CDR2 SQIVND (reference sequence). The TCR comes from a human donor in good health. V and J are TRBV19 and TRBJ1-6; D call uncertain. The sample consisted of sorted CD4+, CD8+, or CD8+CD57+ T cells (not recorded which) from PBMCs. CDR3 bases: TGTGCCAGCCGAAGTGGCACCAACTATAATTCACCCCTCCACTTT. Its protein product is CASRSGTNYNSPLHF.